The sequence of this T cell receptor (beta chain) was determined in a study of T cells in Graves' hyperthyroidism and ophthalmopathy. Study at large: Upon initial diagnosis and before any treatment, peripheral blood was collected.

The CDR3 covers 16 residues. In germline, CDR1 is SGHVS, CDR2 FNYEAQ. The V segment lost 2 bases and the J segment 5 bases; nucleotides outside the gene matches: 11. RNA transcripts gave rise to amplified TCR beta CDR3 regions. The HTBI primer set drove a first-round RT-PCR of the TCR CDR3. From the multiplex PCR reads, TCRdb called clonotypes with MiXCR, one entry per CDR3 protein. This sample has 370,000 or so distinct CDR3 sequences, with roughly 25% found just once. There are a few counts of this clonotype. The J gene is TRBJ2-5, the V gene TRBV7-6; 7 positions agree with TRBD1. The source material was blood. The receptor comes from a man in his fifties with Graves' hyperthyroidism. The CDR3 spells CASSLQQRGHGETQYF. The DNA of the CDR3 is TGTGCCAGCAGCTTACAGCAGAGGGGGCATGGGGAGACCCAGTACTTC.